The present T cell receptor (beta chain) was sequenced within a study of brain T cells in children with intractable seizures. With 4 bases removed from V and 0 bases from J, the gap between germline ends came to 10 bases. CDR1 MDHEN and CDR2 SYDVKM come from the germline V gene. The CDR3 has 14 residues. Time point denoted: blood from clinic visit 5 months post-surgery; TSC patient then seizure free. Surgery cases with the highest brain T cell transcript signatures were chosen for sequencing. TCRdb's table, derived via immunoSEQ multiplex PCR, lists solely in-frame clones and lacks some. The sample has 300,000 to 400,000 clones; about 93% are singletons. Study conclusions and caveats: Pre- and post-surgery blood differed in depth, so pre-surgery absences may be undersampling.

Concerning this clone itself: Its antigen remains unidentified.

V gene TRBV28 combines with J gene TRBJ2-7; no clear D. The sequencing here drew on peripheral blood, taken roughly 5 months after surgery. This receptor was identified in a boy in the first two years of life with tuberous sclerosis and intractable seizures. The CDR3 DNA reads TGTGCCAGCAGTTCTCCCCAAAGCTCCTACGAGCAGTACTTC. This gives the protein CASSSPQSSYEQYF.